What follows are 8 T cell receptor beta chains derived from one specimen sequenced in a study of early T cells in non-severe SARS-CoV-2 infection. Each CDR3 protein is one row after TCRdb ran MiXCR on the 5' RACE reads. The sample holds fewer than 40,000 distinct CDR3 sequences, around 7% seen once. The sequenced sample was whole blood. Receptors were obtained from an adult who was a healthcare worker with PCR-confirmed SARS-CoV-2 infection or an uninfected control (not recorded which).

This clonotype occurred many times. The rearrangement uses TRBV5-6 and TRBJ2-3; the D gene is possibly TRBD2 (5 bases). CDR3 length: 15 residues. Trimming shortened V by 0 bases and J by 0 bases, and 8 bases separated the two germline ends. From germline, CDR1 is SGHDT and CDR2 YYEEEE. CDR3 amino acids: CASSLERYSTDTQYF. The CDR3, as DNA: TGTGCCAGCAGCTTGGAGCGGTACAGCACAGATACGCAGTATTTT.

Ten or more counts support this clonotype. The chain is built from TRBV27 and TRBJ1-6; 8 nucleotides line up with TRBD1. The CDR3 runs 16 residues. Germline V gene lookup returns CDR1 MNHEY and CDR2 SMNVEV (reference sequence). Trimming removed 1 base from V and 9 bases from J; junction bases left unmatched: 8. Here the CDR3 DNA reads TGTGCCAGCAGTTTATTCAGGGGGCTTTCCCTTTCACCCCTCCACTTT. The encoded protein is CASSLFRGLSLSPLHF.

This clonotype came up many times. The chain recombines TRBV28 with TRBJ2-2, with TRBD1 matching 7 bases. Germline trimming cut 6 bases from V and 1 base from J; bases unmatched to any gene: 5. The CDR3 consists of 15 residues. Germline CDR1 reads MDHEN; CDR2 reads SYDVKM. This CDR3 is CASRPGDRNTGELFF. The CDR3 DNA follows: TGTGCCAGCAGGCCAGGGGACAGGAACACCGGGGAGCTGTTTTTT.

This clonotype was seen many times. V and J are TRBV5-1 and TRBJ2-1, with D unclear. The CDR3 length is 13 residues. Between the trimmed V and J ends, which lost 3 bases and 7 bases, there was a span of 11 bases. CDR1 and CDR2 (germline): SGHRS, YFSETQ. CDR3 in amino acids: CASSSDLGNEQFF. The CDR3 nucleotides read TGCGCCAGCAGCTCGGACCTGGGGAATGAGCAGTTCTTC.

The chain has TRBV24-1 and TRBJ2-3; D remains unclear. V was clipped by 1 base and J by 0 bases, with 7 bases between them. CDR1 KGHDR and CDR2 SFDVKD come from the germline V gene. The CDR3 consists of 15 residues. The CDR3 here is CATSDFSVSTDTQYF. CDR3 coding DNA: TGTGCCACCAGTGATTTCAGCGTTAGCACAGATACGCAGTATTTT.

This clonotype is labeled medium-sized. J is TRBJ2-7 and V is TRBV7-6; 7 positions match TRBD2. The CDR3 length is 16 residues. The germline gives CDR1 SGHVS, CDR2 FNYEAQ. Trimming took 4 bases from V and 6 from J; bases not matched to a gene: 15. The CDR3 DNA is TGTGCCAGCAGCTATGCCCTATTGGCGGGAGATGGCGAGCAGTACTTC. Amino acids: CASSYALLAGDGEQYF.

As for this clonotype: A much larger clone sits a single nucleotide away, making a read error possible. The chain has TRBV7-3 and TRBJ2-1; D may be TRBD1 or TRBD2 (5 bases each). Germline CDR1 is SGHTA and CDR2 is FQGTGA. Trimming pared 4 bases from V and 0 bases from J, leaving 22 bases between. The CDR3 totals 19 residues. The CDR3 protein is CASSSAVGEQVGSYNEQFF. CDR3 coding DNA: TGTGCCAGCAGCTCAGCCGTGGGGGAGCAGGTGGGCTCCTACAATGAGCAGTTCTTC.

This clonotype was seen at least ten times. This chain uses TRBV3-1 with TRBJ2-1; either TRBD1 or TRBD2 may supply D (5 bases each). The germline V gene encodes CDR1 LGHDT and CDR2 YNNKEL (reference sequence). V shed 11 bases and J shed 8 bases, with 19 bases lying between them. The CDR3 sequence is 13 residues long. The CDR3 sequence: CAGSGPPRHEQFF. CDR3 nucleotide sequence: TGTGCCGGCTCGGGACCCCCAAGGCATGAGCAGTTCTTC.